The present T cell receptor (beta chain) was sequenced within a study of beta chain features in type 1 diabetes. Turning to the study itself: All samples yielded around 98 million examined sorted cells.

Per donor, one heparinised blood draw averaged roughly 110 mL. Study results and limitations: Patients showed naive, central memory and Treg TCRB repertoires that appeared more similar than those of healthy donors.

V lost 0 bases and J lost 2, with 5 bases in between. The germline gives CDR1 LGHNA, CDR2 YSLEER. This CDR3 contains 14 residues. Comment on this clone: Its antigen is currently unknown. The same CDR3 also results from other DNA sequences found in this sample.

Of the isolated RNA, all was reverse transcribed, and so the sequenced material was expressed TCRB transcripts. Around 3.5 million reads on average were seen across naive, central memory and regulatory T cell samples. Repertoires were generated with immunoSEQ multiplex PCR, while TCRdb's copy carries only in-frame clones and drops some. The sample has around 430,000 clones, approximately 28% seen once. The sequence derives from a man in his late teens or twenties in good health. The gene calls are TRBV4-3 and TRBJ2-1; no reliable D call. The source material was naive CD4+ T cells from blood. The CDR3 spells CASSQEGPYNEQFF. The CDR3 DNA is TGCGCCAGCAGCCAAGAAGGACCCTACAATGAGCAGTTCTTC.